The 25 T cell receptor beta chains in this list originate from one sample, sequenced in a study of tumor-infiltrating lymphocytes in primary liver carcinoma. A primer matching the constant region was used to make TCR beta cDNA from approximately 0.45 ug of total RNA. Three-round nested multiplex PCR performed with slightly modified ARM-PCR produced the TCR beta libraries. Use of TRBV1-TRBV30 forward primers with a C-beta reverse primer characterized the first two PCR rounds, which lasted ten to eleven cycles each. Via MiXCR, TCRdb re-called the multiplex PCR reads, giving one row per CDR3 protein. Of some 94,000 distinct CDR3 sequences listed, over 55% are singletons. Starting material for RNA and DNA co-extraction consisted of roughly 18-34 mg of unsorted bulk tissue. The specimen sequenced was liver tumor tissue from sampling region 5. Noted subset: tumor region T5, tumor centre. The receptors shown here come from a woman aged 60-70 years with primary liver carcinoma and hepatitis B virus infection.

Regarding this clonotype: A junction end diverges from the germline sequence, so it may reflect a read error. This sequence joins TRBV9 and TRBJ2-1; 10 nucleotides align to TRBD2. Germline CDR1 is SGDLS and CDR2 is YYNGEE. The CDR3 length is 16 residues. CDR3 coding DNA: TGTGCCAGCAGCCTAACGCTAGCGGGAGATTACAATGAGCTGTTCTTC. Translation: CASSLTLAGDYNELFF.

This clonotype was counted between two and nine times. This chain connects TRBV7-9 to TRBJ2-1; tentatively, D is TRBD2 (6 bases). The V end lost 0 bases, the J end lost 7 bases, and 13 bases lay between the germline ends. Germline V gene lookup returns CDR1 SEHNR and CDR2 FQNEAQ (reference sequence). The CDR3 contains 15 residues. The CDR3: CASSLALRTTNEQFF. The CDR3 region has the DNA TGTGCCAGCAGCTTAGCGCTAAGGACTACAAATGAGCAGTTCTTC. The full variable domain, with the rest looked up from reference TRBV7-9 and TRBJ2-1, is DTGVSQNPRHKITKRGQNVTFRCDPISEHNRLYWYRQTLGQGPEFLTYFQNEAQLEKSRLLSDRFSAERPKGSFSTLEIQRTEQGDSAMYLCASSLALRTTNEQFFGPGTRLTVL.

Ten or more counts support this clonotype. This chain uses TRBV12-3 or TRBV12-4 with TRBJ2-2, with D unresolved. CDR3 size: 16 residues. The germline V and J ends were trimmed by 3 bases and 0 bases, with 11 bases remaining between them. Here the CDR3 DNA reads TGTGCCAGCAGTTTTCTGGCAGGACCGAACACCGGGGAGCTGTTTTTT. Residues: CASSFLAGPNTGELFF.

Points on this clonotype: Germline and junction disagree at one end, which may indicate a read error. This sequence joins TRBV5-4 and TRBJ2-5, with D possibly TRBD2 on 5 matching bases. CDR1 is SGHNT, CDR2 YYREEE, per germline (reference sequence). There are 16 residues in the CDR3. This chain's CDR3 is CASNRSGLSVQETQYF. The CDR3 nucleotides are TGTGCCAGCAATCGTAGTGGACTGTCCGTTCAAGAGACACAGTACTTC.

This clonotype was observed a few times. Relative to the germline gene, one junction end is altered; a read error may explain this. The chain couples TRBV6-5 to TRBJ2-7, with 11 bases matching TRBD2. The V gene's germline CDR1 is MNHEY and CDR2 SVGAGI. The CDR3 length is 13 residues. CDR3 nucleotides: TGCGCCAACAGACTAGCGGGAAGATACGAGCAGTACTTC. Translating gives CANRLAGRYEQYF.

This clonotype was picked up a small number of times. The rearrangement uses TRBV10-2 and TRBJ2-5, with unresolved D. With 0 bases removed from V and 4 bases from J, the gap between germline ends came to 9 bases. CDR3 size: 14 residues. The germline V gene has CDR1 WSHSY and CDR2 SAAADI. CDR3 sequence reads: CASSESGNRETQYF. In nucleotides, the CDR3 is TGCGCCAGCAGTGAGTCCGGAAACCGAGAGACCCAGTACTTC.

This clonotype was seen more than once but under ten times. A clone one base away is much larger, so this may be a read error. The CDR3 coding sequence is TGTGCCAGCAGCTGGGCTAGCGGGACGGATACGCAGTATTTT. Translating it yields CASSWASGTDTQYF. This chain uses TRBV5-4 with TRBJ2-3, with 9 bases matching TRBD2. The ends lost 3 bases at V and 6 bases at J; junction bases unmatched: 5. This CDR3 is 14 amino acids long. Germline V gene data show CDR1 as SGHNT and CDR2 as YYREEE (reference sequence).

A remark on this clonotype: A much larger clone lies one base from this, so it may be a read error. The chain is built from TRBV28 and TRBJ2-6; D remains unclear. This CDR3 region has 16 residues. The germline V gene encodes CDR1 MDHEN and CDR2 SYDVKM. Trimming cost V 0 bases and J 0 bases, with 6 bases left between them. The CDR3 is CASSLCESSGANVLTF. CDR3 nucleotide sequence: TGTGCCAGCAGTTTATGTGAGTCCTCTGGGGCCAACGTCCTGACTTTC.

About this clonotype itself: An end of the junction does not agree with germline; a read error may underlie this. This chain uses TRBV11-2 with TRBJ2-3, with a possible D match to TRBD2 (6 bases). The CDR3 totals 14 residues. Per the germline V gene, CDR1 is SGHAT and CDR2 is FQNNGV. The CDR3 region is CASNTGLPTDTHYF. For the CDR3, the DNA is TGTGCCAGCAACACCGGACTACCCACAGATACGCACTATTTT.

A note on this clonotype: Sequence at one end of the junction differs from germline and may be a read error. The chain recombines TRBV29-1 with TRBJ2-1, with a tentative D call TRBD2 (5 bases). The CDR3 totals 13 residues. Germline CDR1 and CDR2: SQVTM and ANQGSEA. CDR3 DNA: TGCATCGTTGTGCGGGTCTCCTACAATGAGCAATTCTTC. Translated, it gives CIVVRVSYNEQFF.

The V gene is TRBV28, the J gene TRBJ1-2; tentative D call: TRBD1 (5 bases). Germline CDR1 MDHEN, CDR2 SYDVKM. This CDR3 is built from 16 residues. Trimming removed 3 bases from V and 6 bases from J, with 20 bases in between. Here the CDR3 reads CASSFIALGRGDGYTF. CDR3 in DNA: TGTGCCAGCAGTTTTATAGCCTTGGGACGGGGGGATGGCTACACCTTC.

A note on this clonotype: This CDR3 fails to terminate in the conserved phenylalanine or tryptophan, so it likely reflects a read error. This chain joins TRBV10-1 and TRBJ1-2, with D possibly TRBD1 on 5 matching bases. Germline lookup yields CDR1 WNHNN and CDR2 SYGVQD (reference sequence). The CDR3 consists of 13 residues. With 3 bases removed from V and 7 bases from J, the gap between germline ends came to 12 bases. The CDR3 protein is CASSERRDCGYTL. CDR3 DNA: TGCGCCAGCAGTGAACGCAGGGACTGTGGCTACACCCTC.

This clonotype was found a few times. The junction departs from germline at one end; a sequencing error may be responsible. This chain connects TRBV6-5 to TRBJ1-2, with D maybe TRBD1 (5 bases). This CDR3 is 17 amino acids long. From germline, CDR1 is MNHEY and CDR2 SVGAGI. The CDR3 region is CASKTWGGRASGYGYAF. For the CDR3, the DNA is TGTGCCAGCAAAACATGGGGGGGTAGGGCATCGGGGTATGGCTACGCCTTC.

To note about this clonotype: A much larger clone sits a single nucleotide away, making a read error possible. V usage is TRBV6-6 and J usage is TRBJ2-1, with TRBD2 identical over 15 bases. The CDR3 spans 17 residues. CDR1 and CDR2 (germline): MNHNY, SVGAGI (reference sequence). For the CDR3, the DNA is TGTGCCATCAGTTACAGCTCCGAGGGACTAGCGGGAGGAGAGCAGTTCTTC. This encodes CAISYSSEGLAGGEQFF.

With respect to this clonotype: A much bigger clone sits one base away, suggesting this may be a read error. The CDR3 loop is CACSLRTGKAFF. CDR3 coding DNA: TGTGCCTGCAGCTTACGGACAGGGAAAGCTTTCTTT. The chain employs TRBV5-4 and TRBJ1-1, with 8 bases identical to TRBD1. There are 12 residues in the CDR3. Germline-derived CDR1 and CDR2 are SGHNT and YYREEE (reference sequence).

By its share, this clonotype is medium-sized. The chain uses TRBV11-3 and TRBJ2-3, with 12 bases aligning to TRBD2. Germline CDR1 and CDR2: SGHNT and YENEEA. V was pared by 5 bases and J by 0 bases, with 6 bases of the junction left unmatched. The CDR3 is 17 residues long. Written as DNA, the CDR3 is TGTGCCAGCAGCCCGGGACTAGCGGGCGGTAGCACAGATACGCAGTATTTT. It codes for CASSPGLAGGSTDTQYF.

This clonotype has ten or more counts. This chain uses TRBV7-9 with TRBJ2-5; no definite D call. Germline V lookup: CDR1 SEHNR, CDR2 FQNEAQ (reference sequence). The CDR3 length is 13 residues. Trimming shortened V by 0 bases and J by 5 bases, and 7 bases separated the two germline ends. The CDR3 nucleotides are TGTGCCAGCAGCTTAGCTCTGGTTGAGACCCAGTACTTC. This sequence encodes CASSLALVETQYF.

Only a few counts were recorded for this clonotype. V and J are TRBV21-1 and TRBJ2-3; no check of the table's D call, TRBD2, against the DNA was made. TRBV21-1 is reported as a pseudogene. The CDR3 consists of 15 residues. The CDR3 spells CASSRWAFITDTQYF. CDR3 nucleotides: TGTGCCAGCAGCAGATGGGCCTTCATCACAGATACGCAGTATTTT.

This chain joins TRBV2 and TRBJ2-3; tentative D call: TRBD2 (5 bases). Deletions cut 4 bases from V and 2 bases from J, with 10 bases between. Germline V gene sequence: CDR1 SNHLY, CDR2 FYNNEI. The CDR3 is made up of 14 amino acids. CDR3 loop: CASSGRTFTDTQYF. The DNA of the CDR3 is TGTGCCAGCAGTGGGCGGACTTTCACAGATACGCAGTATTTT.

The chain combines TRBV12-3 or TRBV12-4 with TRBJ1-2; a weak D match, TRBD1 (6 bases). The CDR3 is 13 amino acids. Between the trimmed V and J ends, which lost 7 bases and 4 bases, there was a span of 13 bases. DNA for the CDR3: TGTGCCAGCACCGTTGCAGGGGCCTATGGCTACACCTTC. This gives the protein CASTVAGAYGYTF.

Comment on this clonotype: The junction departs from germline at one end; a sequencing error may be responsible. The chain couples TRBV30 to TRBJ1-2; no firm D call. The CDR3 runs to 12 residues. The germline V gene has CDR1 GTSNPN and CDR2 SVGIG (reference sequence). This CDR3 is CACSDADYGYTF. CDR3 coding DNA: TGTGCCTGTAGTGACGCTGACTATGGTTACACCTTC.

For this clonotype: The CDR3 ends on some other residue instead of the conserved phenylalanine or tryptophan, so this is likely a read error. The chain links TRBV6-1 to TRBJ1-2; possibly TRBD1 for D (6 bases). CDR3 length: 14 amino acids. Germline V gene data show CDR1 as MNHNS and CDR2 as SASEGT. This CDR3 is CATSEERQVYGYTL. The DNA of the CDR3 is TGTGCCACCAGTGAAGAACGACAGGTTTATGGCTACACCTTA.

With respect to this clonotype: The junction shows a germline mismatch at one end, possibly a read error. In DNA form, the CDR3 reads TGTGCCAGCAGTCCCAGCGGGACCGACTCCTACGAGCAGTGCTTC. It codes for CASSPSGTDSYEQCF. The J gene is TRBJ2-7, the V gene TRBV28; 7 positions match TRBD2. In germline, CDR1 is MDHEN, CDR2 SYDVKM. The CDR3 is made up of 15 amino acids.

About this clonotype itself: Relative to the germline gene, one junction end is altered; a read error may explain this. The chain couples TRBV28 to TRBJ1-1; maybe TRBD1 (5 bases). CDR1 and CDR2 (germline): MDHEN, SYDVKM. This CDR3 comprises 13 residues. CDR3: CASNLVDKSEAFF. CDR3 in DNA: TGTGCCAGCAATTTGGTGGACAAATCTGAAGCTTTCTTC. The full variable domain, rest sourced from reference TRBV28 and TRBJ1-1, is DVKVTQSSRYLVKRTGEKVFLECVQDMDHENMFWYRQDPGLGLRLIYFSYDVKMKEKGDIPEGYSVSREKKERFSLILESASTNQTSMYLCASNLVDKSEAFFGQGTRLTVV.

This clonotype has at least ten counts. Here the CDR3 reads CSVILGDTEAFF. The CDR3 DNA is TGCAGCGTTATATTGGGGGACACTGAAGCTTTCTTT. The chain links TRBV29-1 to TRBJ1-1; D possibly corresponds to TRBD1 (5 bases). Per germline, CDR1 SQVTM and CDR2 ANQGSEA. This CDR3 has 12 amino acids. Trimming left V 5 bases short and J 3 bases short, with 10 bases between.